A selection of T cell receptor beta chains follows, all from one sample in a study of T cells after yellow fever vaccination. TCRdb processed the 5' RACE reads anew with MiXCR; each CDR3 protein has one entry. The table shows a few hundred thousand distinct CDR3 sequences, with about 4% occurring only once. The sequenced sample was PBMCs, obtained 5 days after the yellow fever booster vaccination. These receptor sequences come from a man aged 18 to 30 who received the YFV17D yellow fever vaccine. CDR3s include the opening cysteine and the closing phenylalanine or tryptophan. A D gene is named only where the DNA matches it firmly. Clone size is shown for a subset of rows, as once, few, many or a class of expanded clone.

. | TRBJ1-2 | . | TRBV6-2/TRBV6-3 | CASSYQGYRTYGYTF | TGTGCCAGCAGTTACCAGGGTTATCGGACTTATGGCTACACCTTC
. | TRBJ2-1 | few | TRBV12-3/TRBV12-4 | CASSRARDYNEQFF | TGTGCCAGCAGTAGAGCCCGGGACTACAATGAGCAGTTCTTC
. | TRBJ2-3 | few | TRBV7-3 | CASSLVSGADTQYF | TGTGCCAGCAGCTTAGTGAGTGGGGCAGATACGCAGTATTTT
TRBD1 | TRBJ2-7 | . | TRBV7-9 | CASSLVPLGTGENEQYF | TGTGCCAGCAGCTTAGTGCCGCTCGGGACAGGGGAGAACGAGCAGTACTTC
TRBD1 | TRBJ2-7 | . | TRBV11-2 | CASSLEGTKTGGYEQYF | TGTGCCAGCAGCTTAGAGGGAACTAAGACAGGGGGCTACGAGCAGTACTTC
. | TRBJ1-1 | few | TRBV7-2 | CASSYHRVAPNTEAFF | TGTGCCAGCAGCTACCACAGGGTCGCGCCGAACACTGAAGCTTTCTTT
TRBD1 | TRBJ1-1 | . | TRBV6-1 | CASGQVAGAEAFF | TGTGCCAGCGGACAGGTCGCGGGCGCTGAAGCTTTCTTT
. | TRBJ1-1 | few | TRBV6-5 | CASSYSWGLGTEAFF | TGTGCCAGCAGTTACTCGTGGGGGCTGGGCACTGAAGCTTTCTTT
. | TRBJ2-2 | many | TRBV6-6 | CASSTRGRNTGELFF | TGTGCCAGCAGTACCCGGGGGAGGAACACCGGGGAGCTGTTTTTT
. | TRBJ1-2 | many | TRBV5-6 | CASSLAGPTYGYTF | TGTGCCAGCAGCTTAGCAGGACCGACCTATGGCTACACCTTC
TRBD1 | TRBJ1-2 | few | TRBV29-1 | CSVEEGAYGYTF | TGCAGCGTAGAGGAGGGGGCCTATGGCTACACCTTC
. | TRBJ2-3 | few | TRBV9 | CASSVGEGTDTQYF | TGTGCCAGCAGCGTAGGTGAGGGCACAGATACGCAGTATTTT
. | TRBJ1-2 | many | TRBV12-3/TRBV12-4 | CASSFAGQFYGYTF | TGTGCCAGCAGTTTTGCGGGACAATTCTATGGCTACACCTTC
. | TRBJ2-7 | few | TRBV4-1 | CASSQTQGNNAQYF | TGCGCCAGCAGCCAGACTCAGGGGAATAACGCGCAGTACTTC
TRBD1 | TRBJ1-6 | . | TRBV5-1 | CASRQLTGGESSPLHF | TGCGCCAGCCGACAGCTTACAGGGGGAGAAAGTTCACCCCTCCACTTT
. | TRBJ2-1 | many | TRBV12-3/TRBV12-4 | CASSFGQYNEQFF | TGTGCCAGCAGTTTTGGTCAATACAATGAGCAGTTCTTC
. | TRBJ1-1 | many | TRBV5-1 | CASSRGSQAEAFF | TGCGCCAGCAGCCGAGGGAGCCAGGCTGAAGCTTTCTTT
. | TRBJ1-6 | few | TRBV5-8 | CASSEVRGQLRNSPLHF | TGTGCCAGCAGCGAGGTTAGAGGGCAACTCCGCAATTCACCCCTCCACTTT
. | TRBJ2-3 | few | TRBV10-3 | CAISDAGHTDTQYF | TGTGCCATCAGTGATGCGGGACACACAGATACGCAGTATTTT
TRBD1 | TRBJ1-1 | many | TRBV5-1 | CASSLVGGPAEAFF | TGCGCCAGCAGCTTGGTAGGGGGCCCGGCTGAAGCTTTCTTT